Listed below are T cell receptor beta chains from one sample, sequenced in a study of human T cells and chemical hapten exposure. TCRdb independently ran MiXCR on the RACE reads; one entry per CDR3 protein. In the table there are roughly 200,000 distinct CDR3 sequences, under 25% of which are singletons. The sample consisted of whole blood, taken in connection with sensitization to the hapten diphenylcyclopropenone (DPC). These receptors were taken from a woman aged 45-65 years with alopecia areata. Some clones in this sample may be carry-over from other donors' samples. Each CDR3 is given without its conserved first and last residue.

v_gene: TRBV12-3/TRBV12-4; j_gene: TRBJ2-1; CDR3aa: ASSFSQGPYNEQF
v_gene: TRBV12-3/TRBV12-4; j_gene: TRBJ2-7; CDR3aa: ASSRAAYEQY
v_gene: TRBV5-1; j_gene: TRBJ2-1; CDR3aa: ASSLAGTSGREDEQF
v_gene: TRBV2; j_gene: TRBJ2-7; CDR3aa: ASTGDYYEQY
v_gene: TRBV11-2; j_gene: TRBJ2-6; CDR3aa: ASSQHGANVLT
v_gene: TRBV29-1; j_gene: TRBJ2-3; CDR3aa: SVEKGADTQY
v_gene: TRBV12-3/TRBV12-4; j_gene: TRBJ2-1; CDR3aa: ASRGAHSAHNEQF
v_gene: TRBV5-1; j_gene: TRBJ2-2; CDR3aa: ASSSQAGTNTGELF
v_gene: TRBV5-6; j_gene: TRBJ2-7; CDR3aa: ASSWSGGHEQY
v_gene: TRBV12-3/TRBV12-4; j_gene: TRBJ2-5; CDR3aa: ASSPTGQETQY
v_gene: TRBV9; j_gene: TRBJ1-4; CDR3aa: ASSVEAGPLGEKLF
v_gene: TRBV20-1; j_gene: TRBJ2-5; CDR3aa: SARDKQETQY
v_gene: TRBV10-3; j_gene: TRBJ1-1; CDR3aa: AISENINRPEAF
v_gene: TRBV12-3/TRBV12-4; j_gene: TRBJ2-2; CDR3aa: ASSLILSGELF
v_gene: TRBV12-3/TRBV12-4; j_gene: TRBJ1-1; CDR3aa: ASSLSPPPNTEAF
v_gene: TRBV20-1; j_gene: TRBJ2-1; CDR3aa: SAPGLAEYNEQF
v_gene: TRBV20-1; j_gene: TRBJ2-2; CDR3aa: SARSGRGNTGELF
v_gene: TRBV29-1; j_gene: TRBJ2-1; CDR3aa: SVTEHPYNEQF
v_gene: TRBV5-4; j_gene: TRBJ2-7; CDR3aa: ASSLQGPYEQY
v_gene: TRBV3-1; j_gene: TRBJ2-2; CDR3aa: ASSLRLGQGNTGELF
v_gene: TRBV29-1; j_gene: TRBJ2-3; CDR3aa: SVPKVTADTQY
v_gene: TRBV7-2; j_gene: TRBJ1-5; CDR3aa: ASSLVTAGYQPQH
v_gene: TRBV2; j_gene: TRBJ2-3; CDR3aa: ASSTGTTQY
v_gene: TRBV20-1; j_gene: TRBJ2-1; CDR3aa: SARGTRGLDEQF
v_gene: TRBV7-2; j_gene: TRBJ2-1; CDR3aa: ASSFRPAAGFRDEQF
v_gene: TRBV10-3; j_gene: TRBJ2-2; CDR3aa: AIRQSQGSGELF
v_gene: TRBV20-1; j_gene: TRBJ1-1; CDR3aa: SARVPGNTEAF